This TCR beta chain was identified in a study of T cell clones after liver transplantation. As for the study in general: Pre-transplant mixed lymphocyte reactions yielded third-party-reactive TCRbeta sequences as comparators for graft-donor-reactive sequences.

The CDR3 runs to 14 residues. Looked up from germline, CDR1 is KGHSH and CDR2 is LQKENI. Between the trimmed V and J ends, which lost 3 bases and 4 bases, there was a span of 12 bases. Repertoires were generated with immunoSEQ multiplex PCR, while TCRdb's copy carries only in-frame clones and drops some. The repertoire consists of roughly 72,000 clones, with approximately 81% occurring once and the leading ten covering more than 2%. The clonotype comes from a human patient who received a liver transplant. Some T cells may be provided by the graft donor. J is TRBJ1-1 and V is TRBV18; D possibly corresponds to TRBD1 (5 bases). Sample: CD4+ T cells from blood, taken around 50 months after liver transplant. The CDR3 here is CASSPGAQGTEAFF. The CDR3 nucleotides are TGTGCCAGCTCACCGGGAGCTCAGGGCACTGAAGCTTTCTTT. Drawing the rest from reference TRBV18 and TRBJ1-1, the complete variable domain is NAGVMQNPRHLVRRRGQEARLRCSPMKGHSHVYWYRQLPEEGLKFMVYLQKENIIDESGMPKERFSAEFPKEGPSILRIQQVVRGDSAAYFCASSPGAQGTEAFFGQGTRLTVV.